Listed here are 4 T cell receptor beta chains from one sample, sequenced in a study of T cells in women clearing cervical HPV infection (dated by TCRdb to 2016 to 2019). Libraries were built with the immunoSEQ multiplex PCR assay. This is the immuneACCESS table as TCRdb keeps it, with only in-frame sequences that have V and J called. A part of the clones is gone; compared with another copy, unresolved V genes explain less than half, and the rest is unexplained. This sample's records show tens of thousands of clones. Approximately 6% of the sample is taken by the ten largest. Input material: blood buffy coat. These TCRs come from a woman aged 18-69 years with a cervical HPV16 infection that either progressed to CIN3+ or cleared (not recorded which).

As for this clone: Read sequence stops 3 residues before the CDR3 end, and the germline J gene provides the missing end. The same CDR3 can be traced to other DNA sequences in this sample. This rearrangement joins TRBV18 to TRBJ2-1; 10 positions match TRBD2. The CDR3 has 16 residues. The V and J ends lost 6 bases and 0 bases, in that order; junction bases with no gene match: 5. Germline CDR1 is KGHSH and CDR2 is LQKENI. The CDR3 loop is CASSPPSGSSYNEQFF. Partial CDR3 DNA: TGTGCCAGCTCCCCCCCTAGCGGGAGCTCCTACAATGAG.

A note on this clone: From the germline J gene comes the end of the CDR3, since the read stops 3 residues before it. This chain joins TRBV20-1 and TRBJ2-2, with D perhaps TRBD2 (6 bases). The CDR3 totals 12 residues. CDR1 and CDR2 (germline): DFQATT, SNEGSKA (reference sequence). The CDR3 sequence: CSAGRQGEKLFF. Partial CDR3 DNA: TGCAGTGCCGGGAGACAAGGGGAAAAG.

For this clone: The read ends 3 residues shy of where the CDR3 ends; the end is completed using the germline J gene. V gene TRBV20-1 combines with J gene TRBJ2-4; 9 nucleotides match TRBD2. Germline-derived CDR1 and CDR2 are DFQATT and SNEGSKA (reference sequence). V lost 6 bases and J lost 6; bases outside the gene matches: 12. CDR3 length: 15 amino acids. The CDR3 loop is CSARIAGVMGNIQYF. The CDR3 bases that were read are TGCAGTGCCAGAATAGCGGGAGTGATGGGAAACATT.

Its frequency marks this clone as medium-sized. The read gets to within 3 residues of the CDR3 end, and the germline J gene fills in the rest. The rearrangement joins TRBV19 to TRBJ1-1; TRBD1 matches 10 bases. The CDR3 sequence is 13 residues long. V was clipped by 8 bases and J by 2 bases; unmatched bases: 2. Germline V lookup: CDR1 LNHDA, CDR2 SQIVND (reference sequence). CDR3 amino acids: CASGQGVNTEAFF. CDR3 bases read: TGTGCCAGTGGACAGGGGGTAAACACTGAA. Using reference TRBV19 and TRBJ1-1 for the parts outside the CDR3, the full variable domain is DGGITQSPKYLFRKEGQNVTLSCEQNLNHDAMYWYRQDPGQGLRLIYYSQIVNDFQKGDIAEGYSVSREKKESFPLTVTSAQKNPTAFYLCASGQGVNTEAFFGQGTRLTVV.